Listed below are T cell receptor beta chains from one sample, sequenced in a study of shared clonotypes between healthy human individuals. Clones were sequenced by immunoSEQ multiplex PCR, and TCRdb holds only the in-frame ones, with some missing. This table has fewer than 800,000 clones, about 90% appearing once. Material: naive CD8+ T cells sorted from blood. The receptors were gathered from a man aged 25 to 40 in good health. CDR3s include the opening cysteine and the closing phenylalanine or tryptophan. The D gene is left open where the match is weak.

d_gene,v_gene,CDR3aa
TRBD1,TRBV5-1,CASSLGQGGYEQYF
NA,TRBV6-5,CASRSGIMNTEAFF
NA,TRBV10-3,CAISESVQANTEAFF
TRBD1,TRBV4-1,CASSPRGQGAVEKLFF
TRBD2,TRBV7-9,CASSLPGLAGLHEQFF
TRBD1,TRBV29-1,CSVDRDREETQYF
TRBD1,TRBV27,CASSSQGVNTEAFF
TRBD2,TRBV10-2,CASIGLAGGYEQYF
TRBD1,TRBV7-6,CASSFGDREQYF
NA,TRBV27,CASSLQSTGELFF
TRBD2,TRBV9,CASSDWTSGINEQFF
TRBD1,TRBV2,CASSAGGEQYF
NA,TRBV5-6,CASSSTGTPQGEQYF
NA,TRBV30,CAWKGRINTGELFF
NA,TRBV7-9,CASSLYRGEQYF
NA,TRBV15,CATSRDLQRNTEAFF
TRBD2,TRBV10-3,CAVTSGRAAGELFF
NA,TRBV6-6,CASSYGGHWNTEAFF
NA,TRBV10-2,CASSELGGSDNEQFF
NA,TRBV7-9,CASSFPGISGNEQFF
NA,TRBV18,CASSPVSGTNQPQHF
NA,TRBV6-5,CASGAGVSYEQYF
TRBD1,TRBV5-1,CASRAQTGEGEAFF
TRBD1,TRBV4-3,CASSQDPPGGGTSNQPQHF
TRBD2,TRBV5-6,CASSLRLAGYNEQFF
TRBD1,TRBV7-6,CASSQRDRGNTEAFF
TRBD1,TRBV19,CASSTLGQGSDEQYF
NA,TRBV18,CASSPEIAVGGELFF
NA,TRBV28,CASTDVSSNQPQHF
TRBD1,TRBV14,CASSQVRGLTDTQYF
NA,TRBV29-1,CSVETGSYEQYF
NA,TRBV28,CASSPGRTSSYEQYF
NA,TRBV30,CAWSYPLRESGNTIYF
NA,TRBV29-1,CSVEVIGSGNTIYF
NA,TRBV6-1,CASRDGTPGQETQYF
NA,TRBV27,CASSLSRRGTDTQYF
TRBD2,TRBV14,CASSTRLAGVYNEQFF